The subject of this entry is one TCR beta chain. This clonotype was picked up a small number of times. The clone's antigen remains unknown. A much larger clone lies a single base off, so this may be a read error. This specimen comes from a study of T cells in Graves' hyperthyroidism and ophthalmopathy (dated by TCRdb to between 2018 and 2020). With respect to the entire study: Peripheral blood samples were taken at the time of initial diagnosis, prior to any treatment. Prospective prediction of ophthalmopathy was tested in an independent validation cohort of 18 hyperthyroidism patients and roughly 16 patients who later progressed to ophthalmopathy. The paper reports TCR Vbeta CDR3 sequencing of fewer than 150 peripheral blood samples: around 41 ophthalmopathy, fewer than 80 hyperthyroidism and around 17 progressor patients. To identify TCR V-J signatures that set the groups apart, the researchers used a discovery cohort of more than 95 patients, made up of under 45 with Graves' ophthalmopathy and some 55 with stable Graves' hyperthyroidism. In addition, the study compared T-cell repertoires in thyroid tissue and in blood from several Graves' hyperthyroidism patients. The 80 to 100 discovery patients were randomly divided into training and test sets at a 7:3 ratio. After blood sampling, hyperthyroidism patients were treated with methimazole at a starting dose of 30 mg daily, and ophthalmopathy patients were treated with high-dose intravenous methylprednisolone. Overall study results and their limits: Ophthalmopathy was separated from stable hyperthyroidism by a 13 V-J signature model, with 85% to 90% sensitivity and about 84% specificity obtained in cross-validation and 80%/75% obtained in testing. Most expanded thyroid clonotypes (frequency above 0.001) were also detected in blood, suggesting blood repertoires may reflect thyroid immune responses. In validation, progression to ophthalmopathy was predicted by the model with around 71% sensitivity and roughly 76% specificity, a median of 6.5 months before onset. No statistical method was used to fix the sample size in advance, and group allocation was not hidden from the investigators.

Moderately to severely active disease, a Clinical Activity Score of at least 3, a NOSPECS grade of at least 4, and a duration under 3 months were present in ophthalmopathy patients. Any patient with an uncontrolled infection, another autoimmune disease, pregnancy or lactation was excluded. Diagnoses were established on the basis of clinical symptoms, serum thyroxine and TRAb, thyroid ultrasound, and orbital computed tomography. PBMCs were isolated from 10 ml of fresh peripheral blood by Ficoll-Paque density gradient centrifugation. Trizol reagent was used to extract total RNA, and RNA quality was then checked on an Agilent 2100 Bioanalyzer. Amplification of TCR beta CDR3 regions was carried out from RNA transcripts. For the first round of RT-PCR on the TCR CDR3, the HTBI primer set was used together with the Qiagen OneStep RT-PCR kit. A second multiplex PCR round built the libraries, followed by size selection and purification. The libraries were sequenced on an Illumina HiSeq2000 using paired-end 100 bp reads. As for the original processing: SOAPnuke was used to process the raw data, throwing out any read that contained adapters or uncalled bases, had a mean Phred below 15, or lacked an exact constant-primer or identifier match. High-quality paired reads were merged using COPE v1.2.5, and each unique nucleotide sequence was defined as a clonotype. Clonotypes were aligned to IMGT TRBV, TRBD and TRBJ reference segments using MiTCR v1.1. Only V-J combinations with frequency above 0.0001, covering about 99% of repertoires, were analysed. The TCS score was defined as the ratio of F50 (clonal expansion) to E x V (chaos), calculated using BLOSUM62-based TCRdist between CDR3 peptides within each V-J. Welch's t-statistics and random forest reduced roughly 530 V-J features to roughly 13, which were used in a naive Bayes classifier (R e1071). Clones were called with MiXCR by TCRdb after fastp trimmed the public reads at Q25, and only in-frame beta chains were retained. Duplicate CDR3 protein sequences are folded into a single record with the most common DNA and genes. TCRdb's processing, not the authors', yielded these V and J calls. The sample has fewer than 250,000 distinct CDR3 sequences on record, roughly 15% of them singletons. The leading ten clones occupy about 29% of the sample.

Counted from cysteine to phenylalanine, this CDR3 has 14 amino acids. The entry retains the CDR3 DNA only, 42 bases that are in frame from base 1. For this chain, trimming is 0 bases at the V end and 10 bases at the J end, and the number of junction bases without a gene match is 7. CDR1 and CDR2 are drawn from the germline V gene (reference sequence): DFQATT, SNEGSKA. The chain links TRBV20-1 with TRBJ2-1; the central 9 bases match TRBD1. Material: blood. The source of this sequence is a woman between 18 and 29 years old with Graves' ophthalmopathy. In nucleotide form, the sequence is TGCAGTGCTAGAGATCCGGACAGGGGTTACGAGCAGTTCTTC. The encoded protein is CSARDPDRGYEQFF.